The rows below give T cell receptor beta chains drawn from one sample of a study of T cells after yellow fever vaccination. TCRdb analysed the 5' RACE reads with MiXCR anew, one entry per CDR3 protein. The sample holds hundreds of thousands of distinct CDR3 sequences, approximately 3.9% seen once. The source was PBMCs, collected on the day of the yellow fever booster vaccination. The receptors originated from a man between 18 and 29 years old who received the YFV17D yellow fever vaccine. Both conserved end residues are part of each CDR3. A D gene is named only where the DNA matches it firmly. Size values are once, few and many counts, or a class for expanded clones, and some rows have none.

v_gene: TRBV27; abundance: many; j_gene: TRBJ2-3; d_gene: -; CDR3nt: TGTGCCAGCAGGCCGTGGACAGCCGCTAGCACAGATACGCAGTATTTT; CDR3aa: CASRPWTAASTDTQYF
v_gene: TRBV5-1; abundance: many; j_gene: TRBJ1-1; d_gene: TRBD1; CDR3nt: TGCGCCAGCAGCTTGAACCGGGACAGTGAAGCTTTCTTT; CDR3aa: CASSLNRDSEAFF
v_gene: TRBV4-3; abundance: -; j_gene: TRBJ2-7; d_gene: TRBD1; CDR3nt: TGCGCCAGCAGCCGAAGTCTGGGACAGGGGGTCTACGAGCAGTACTTC; CDR3aa: CASSRSLGQGVYEQYF
v_gene: TRBV6-5; abundance: many; j_gene: TRBJ2-7; d_gene: -; CDR3nt: TGTGCCAGCAGTTACTCGGGGAAGAACTACGAGCAGTACTTC; CDR3aa: CASSYSGKNYEQYF
v_gene: TRBV6-5; abundance: few; j_gene: TRBJ1-2; d_gene: -; CDR3nt: TGTGCCAGCAGTTCTTTGGGGGGCGGCAACTATGGCTACACCTTC; CDR3aa: CASSSLGGGNYGYTF
v_gene: TRBV18; abundance: many; j_gene: TRBJ2-1; d_gene: -; CDR3nt: TGTGCCAGCTCACGACCGGGGGCAGGGAAGGGCAATGAGCAGTTCTTC; CDR3aa: CASSRPGAGKGNEQFF
v_gene: TRBV20-1; abundance: few; j_gene: TRBJ1-1; d_gene: TRBD1; CDR3nt: TGCAGTGCTCCCGGACAGGGCCACACTGAAGCTTTCTTT; CDR3aa: CSAPGQGHTEAFF
v_gene: TRBV10-3; abundance: few; j_gene: TRBJ2-1; d_gene: TRBD1; CDR3nt: TGTGCCATCAGTGAGATTACAGGGGGCGAGGGCAATGAGCAGTTCTTC; CDR3aa: CAISEITGGEGNEQFF
v_gene: TRBV7-9; abundance: many; j_gene: TRBJ1-5; d_gene: -; CDR3nt: TGTGCCAGCAGCTTAGAACCGGGCATTCCCCAGCATTTT; CDR3aa: CASSLEPGIPQHF
v_gene: TRBV4-2; abundance: many; j_gene: TRBJ2-3; d_gene: TRBD1; CDR3nt: TGTGCCAGCAGCCAACTGTCGGGACAGGGGACAGATACGCAGTATTTT; CDR3aa: CASSQLSGQGTDTQYF
v_gene: TRBV12-3/TRBV12-4; abundance: many; j_gene: TRBJ1-6; d_gene: -; CDR3nt: TGTGCCAGCAGTTTAAGTCGGCAGTCCTATTCACCCCTCCACTTT; CDR3aa: CASSLSRQSYSPLHF
v_gene: TRBV29-1; abundance: -; j_gene: TRBJ1-1; d_gene: -; CDR3nt: TGCAGCGCCGTGATTGGGAGGTTTTATCCTGAAGCTTTCTTT; CDR3aa: CSAVIGRFYPEAFF
v_gene: TRBV20-1; abundance: -; j_gene: TRBJ2-1; d_gene: -; CDR3nt: TGCAGTGCTGGACCGCCTAGCGACTACAATGAGCAGTTCTTC; CDR3aa: CSAGPPSDYNEQFF
v_gene: TRBV5-1; abundance: few; j_gene: TRBJ1-2; d_gene: -; CDR3nt: TGCGCCAGCAGCTTGAATGCAGCTAACTATGGCTACACCTTC; CDR3aa: CASSLNAANYGYTF
v_gene: TRBV4-1; abundance: -; j_gene: TRBJ1-1; d_gene: TRBD1; CDR3nt: TGCGCCAGCAGCCAAGACGGGACAGCGTTATTCCGATTT; CDR3aa: CASSQDGTALFRF
v_gene: TRBV20-1; abundance: many; j_gene: TRBJ1-5; d_gene: TRBD1; CDR3nt: TGCAGTGCTTCTGGACAGGGCGATCAGCCCCAGCATTTT; CDR3aa: CSASGQGDQPQHF
v_gene: TRBV4-3; abundance: few; j_gene: TRBJ2-3; d_gene: -; CDR3nt: TGCGCCAGCAGCCAAGATGGGTCTGTTAGCGGATATACGCAGTATTTT; CDR3aa: CASSQDGSVSGYTQYF
v_gene: TRBV5-1; abundance: few; j_gene: TRBJ1-4; d_gene: TRBD1; CDR3nt: TGCGCCAGTCAGCCGGGACAGGGGGCCGAAAAACTGTTTTTT; CDR3aa: CASQPGQGAEKLFF
v_gene: TRBV2; abundance: -; j_gene: TRBJ2-1; d_gene: TRBD2; CDR3nt: TGTGCCAGCTCGGGGGCTAGCGGGCGCAGTGAGCAGTTCTTC; CDR3aa: CASSGASGRSEQFF
v_gene: TRBV3-1; abundance: many; j_gene: TRBJ1-1; d_gene: -; CDR3nt: TGTGCCAGCAGCCAAGGTCGGTGGGTGGGCACTGAAGCTTTCTTT; CDR3aa: CASSQGRWVGTEAFF
v_gene: TRBV18; abundance: many; j_gene: TRBJ2-3; d_gene: -; CDR3nt: TGTGCCAGCTCACCACGCAAGACAGGAGGGGCTAGCACAGATACGCAGTATTTT; CDR3aa: CASSPRKTGGASTDTQYF
v_gene: TRBV6-2/TRBV6-3; abundance: few; j_gene: TRBJ2-3; d_gene: -; CDR3nt: TGTGCCAGCAGACAAAACCCAGATACGCAGTATTTT; CDR3aa: CASRQNPDTQYF
v_gene: TRBV3-1; abundance: -; j_gene: TRBJ1-2; d_gene: TRBD1; CDR3nt: TGTGCCAGCAGCCCCCGGGACAGGATAAACTATGGCTACACCTTC; CDR3aa: CASSPRDRINYGYTF
v_gene: TRBV6-2/TRBV6-3; abundance: few; j_gene: TRBJ2-5; d_gene: -; CDR3nt: TGTGCCAGCAGTTACCCGCCTGGCGGCCAAGAGACCCAGTACTTC; CDR3aa: CASSYPPGGQETQYF
v_gene: TRBV5-4; abundance: many; j_gene: TRBJ2-3; d_gene: -; CDR3nt: TGTGCCAGCAGCTTGGACGTGAGCACAGATACGCAGTATTTT; CDR3aa: CASSLDVSTDTQYF
v_gene: TRBV12-3/TRBV12-4; abundance: many; j_gene: TRBJ2-7; d_gene: -; CDR3nt: TGTGCCAGCAGTTTACTAGTCTACGAGCAGTACTTC; CDR3aa: CASSLLVYEQYF
v_gene: TRBV27; abundance: -; j_gene: TRBJ1-1; d_gene: -; CDR3nt: TGTGCCAGCAGTCCCTCCTTGACCGGGAACACTGAAGCTTTCTTT; CDR3aa: CASSPSLTGNTEAFF
v_gene: TRBV25-1; abundance: -; j_gene: TRBJ1-3; d_gene: -; CDR3nt: TGTGCCAGCAGTGAATTAAGCCATGGGACACCCTCTGGAAACACCATATATTTT; CDR3aa: CASSELSHGTPSGNTIYF
v_gene: TRBV7-8; abundance: many; j_gene: TRBJ2-7; d_gene: TRBD2; CDR3nt: TGTGCCAGCAGCCCTCCTAGCGGGGGGCTTTCCTACGAGCAGTACTTC; CDR3aa: CASSPPSGGLSYEQYF
v_gene: TRBV7-3; abundance: many; j_gene: TRBJ2-3; d_gene: -; CDR3nt: TGTGCCAGCAGCTCACTAGGTGGTACAGATACGCAGTATTTT; CDR3aa: CASSSLGGTDTQYF
v_gene: TRBV4-3; abundance: many; j_gene: TRBJ2-3; d_gene: TRBD2; CDR3nt: TGCGCCAGCAGCCAAGAAAGCGGGGCCCGCACAGATACGCAGTATTTT; CDR3aa: CASSQESGARTDTQYF
v_gene: TRBV7-2; abundance: -; j_gene: TRBJ2-4; d_gene: -; CDR3nt: TGTGCCAGCAGCCCAAAGACCCTAAACATTCAGTACTTC; CDR3aa: CASSPKTLNIQYF
v_gene: TRBV6-5; abundance: many; j_gene: TRBJ1-2; d_gene: -; CDR3nt: TGTGCCAGCAGTTACGGACGAGTACAGGTCTATGGCTACACCTTC; CDR3aa: CASSYGRVQVYGYTF
v_gene: TRBV5-1; abundance: many; j_gene: TRBJ2-3; d_gene: -; CDR3nt: TGCGCCAGCAGCTTTGCTCAGGGCATAGATACGCAGTATTTT; CDR3aa: CASSFAQGIDTQYF
v_gene: TRBV12-3/TRBV12-4; abundance: -; j_gene: TRBJ2-5; d_gene: TRBD1; CDR3nt: TGTGCCAGCAGTCCGACAGGGACAGAGGGGACCCAGTACTTC; CDR3aa: CASSPTGTEGTQYF
v_gene: TRBV7-9; abundance: many; j_gene: TRBJ1-6; d_gene: -; CDR3nt: TGTGCCAGCAGCCCTCCCGACAAATTTTTCCTCCACTTT; CDR3aa: CASSPPDKFFLHF
v_gene: TRBV7-3; abundance: many; j_gene: TRBJ2-3; d_gene: TRBD2; CDR3nt: TGTGCCAGCAGCCGATCGGGACTAGTGACAGATACGCAGTATTTT; CDR3aa: CASSRSGLVTDTQYF
v_gene: TRBV4-3; abundance: many; j_gene: TRBJ2-3; d_gene: TRBD2; CDR3nt: TGCGCCAGCAGCCAAGGTAGCGGGGTCTCAACCCAGGATACGCAGTATTTT; CDR3aa: CASSQGSGVSTQDTQYF
v_gene: TRBV4-3; abundance: many; j_gene: TRBJ2-1; d_gene: -; CDR3nt: TGCGCCAGCAGCCTAAGACCGCCGCGCCCGGTGATGGTTGAGCAGTTCTTC; CDR3aa: CASSLRPPRPVMVEQFF
v_gene: TRBV30; abundance: -; j_gene: TRBJ1-6; d_gene: -; CDR3nt: TGTGCCTCCACAGGACAGTATAATTCACCCCTCCACTTT; CDR3aa: CASTGQYNSPLHF
v_gene: TRBV3-1; abundance: many; j_gene: TRBJ2-5; d_gene: TRBD2; CDR3nt: TGTGCCAGCGGGCGGGGAGGGGAGACCCAGTACTTC; CDR3aa: CASGRGGETQYF
v_gene: TRBV5-1; abundance: -; j_gene: TRBJ2-5; d_gene: -; CDR3nt: TGCGCCAGCAAGGGGTCAGGCAGAGAGACCCAGTACTTC; CDR3aa: CASKGSGRETQYF
v_gene: TRBV3-1; abundance: many; j_gene: TRBJ2-1; d_gene: -; CDR3nt: TGTGCCAGCAGCCCTAGGGACAATGAGCAGTTCTTC; CDR3aa: CASSPRDNEQFF
v_gene: TRBV7-9; abundance: -; j_gene: TRBJ2-1; d_gene: -; CDR3nt: TGTGCCAGCAGTTCAGGACCGGGACAAAGCTCCTACAATGAGCAGTTCTTC; CDR3aa: CASSSGPGQSSYNEQFF
v_gene: TRBV5-1; abundance: -; j_gene: TRBJ2-4; d_gene: TRBD2; CDR3nt: TGCGCCAGCAGCCTCCCGGGAGGGGAGGTTCAGTACTTC; CDR3aa: CASSLPGGEVQYF
v_gene: TRBV7-2; abundance: many; j_gene: TRBJ2-1; d_gene: TRBD1; CDR3nt: TGTGCCAGCAGCCGAGTCGACGGTCAGGGGGTTAAGTTCTTC; CDR3aa: CASSRVDGQGVKFF
v_gene: TRBV24-1; abundance: many; j_gene: TRBJ1-1; d_gene: -; CDR3nt: TGTGCCACCAGTGATGGGGGGACTGAAGCTTTCTTT; CDR3aa: CATSDGGTEAFF
v_gene: TRBV5-1; abundance: -; j_gene: TRBJ2-2; d_gene: -; CDR3nt: TGCGCCAGCAGCTTGCCCCCGCAGGGTGCCGGCACCGGGGAGCTGTTTTTT; CDR3aa: CASSLPPQGAGTGELFF
v_gene: TRBV27; abundance: many; j_gene: TRBJ1-1; d_gene: TRBD1; CDR3nt: TGTGCCAGCAGTCCGTCGGACAGGGGGCTTCCATTGAACACTGAAGCTTTCTTT; CDR3aa: CASSPSDRGLPLNTEAFF
v_gene: TRBV5-1; abundance: many; j_gene: TRBJ2-2; d_gene: -; CDR3nt: TGCGCCAGCGGGTACAGGGAGGAGACCGGGGAGCTGTTTTTT; CDR3aa: CASGYREETGELFF
v_gene: TRBV5-1; abundance: many; j_gene: TRBJ1-6; d_gene: TRBD1; CDR3nt: TGCGCCAGCAGAAAGGGACAGGGAAATTCACCCCTCCACTTT; CDR3aa: CASRKGQGNSPLHF
v_gene: TRBV10-3; abundance: few; j_gene: TRBJ2-3; d_gene: -; CDR3nt: TGTGCCATCAGCGTAGGGCCAGATACGCAGTATTTT; CDR3aa: CAISVGPDTQYF
v_gene: TRBV5-1; abundance: many; j_gene: TRBJ1-5; d_gene: TRBD1; CDR3nt: TGCGCCAGCAGCTTGGCCGGACAGGGGGATCAGCCCCAGCATTTT; CDR3aa: CASSLAGQGDQPQHF
v_gene: TRBV10-3; abundance: many; j_gene: TRBJ2-1; d_gene: -; CDR3nt: TGTGCCATCAGTGAGTCTCCGGACAGAAGAAGACTCTTC; CDR3aa: CAISESPDRRRLF
v_gene: TRBV20-1; abundance: few; j_gene: TRBJ2-1; d_gene: -; CDR3nt: TGCAGTGCTAGAGCCTCAACGGGGACCTTTTTTAATGAGCAGTTCTTC; CDR3aa: CSARASTGTFFNEQFF
v_gene: TRBV5-3; abundance: -; j_gene: TRBJ2-2; d_gene: TRBD1; CDR3nt: TGTGCCAGAAGCTTGGACAGGGGACCTGCGAACACCGGGGAGCTGTTTTTT; CDR3aa: CARSLDRGPANTGELFF